Listed below are T cell receptor beta chains from one sample, sequenced in a study of blood T cell repertoires in COVID-19. Method: immunoSEQ multiplex PCR; TCRdb's copy keeps in-frame clones and lacks some. The sample consists of about 280,000 clones, roughly 90% of them appearing once. Specimen: peripheral blood. These receptor sequences come from a man over 45 with acute or convalescent COVID-19. CDR3s include the opening cysteine and the closing phenylalanine or tryptophan. A D gene is named only where the DNA matches it firmly. Clone size is given for some rows only: seen once, a few or many times, or a class if the clone is expanded.

TRBV10-3	14	NA	TRBJ1-2	TRBD1	CAIRDRGQDYGYTF	TGTGCCATCAGAGACAGGGGGCAGGACTATGGCTACACCTTC
TRBV15	15	once	TRBJ2-3	NA	CATRRGGGSTDTQYF	TGTGCCACCAGGAGGGGAGGGGGTAGCACAGATACGCAGTATTTT
TRBV6-5	13	NA	TRBJ2-7	TRBD1	CASSYDRGRSEYF	TGTGCCAGCAGTTACGACAGGGGGCGTAGTGAGTACTTC
TRBV19	15	NA	TRBJ2-5	TRBD1	CASSIGTGGWETQYF	TGTGCCAGTAGTATAGGGACAGGGGGTTGGGAGACCCAGTACTTC
TRBV27	15	few	TRBJ2-3	TRBD1	CATLTRGRGTDTQYF	TGTGCCACTCTGACCAGGGGGCGAGGGACAGATACGCAGTATTTT
TRBV6-5	16	NA	TRBJ2-2	TRBD1	CASSYEDRANTGELFF	TGTGCCAGCAGTTACGAGGACAGGGCGAACACCGGGGAGCTGTTTTTT
TRBV18	14	NA	TRBJ1-1	TRBD1	CASSPNRGGTEAFF	TGTGCCAGCTCACCAAACAGGGGCGGCACTGAAGCTTTCTTT
TRBV27	14	NA	TRBJ1-5	TRBD1	CASSSPGQGQPQHF	TGTGCCAGCAGTTCTCCGGGACAGGGTCAGCCCCAGCATTTT
TRBV6-1	16	NA	TRBJ1-2	TRBD1	CASSAGGQGLYYGYTF	TGTGCCAGCAGTGCTGGGGGACAGGGGTTGTACTATGGCTACACCTTC
TRBV7-9	14	NA	TRBJ1-6	TRBD1	CASSLQGENSPLHF	TGTGCCAGCAGCCTGCAGGGGGAGAATTCACCCCTCCACTTT
TRBV18	13	NA	TRBJ2-2	NA	CASSPSNTGELFF	TGTGCCAGCTCACCTTCTAACACCGGGGAGCTGTTTTTT
TRBV12-3/TRBV12-4	13	once	TRBJ1-2	TRBD1	CASSWTGLSGYTF	TGTGCCAGCAGCTGGACAGGGTTGAGTGGCTACACCTTC
TRBV3-1/TRBV3-2	12	NA	TRBJ2-5	NA	CASSQVQETQYF	TGTGCCAGCAGCCAAGTACAGGAGACCCAGTACTTC
TRBV30	13	NA	TRBJ2-7	TRBD2	CAWSSTSLYEQYF	TGTGCCTGGAGCTCGACTAGCCTCTACGAGCAGTACTTC
TRBV6-5	14	NA	TRBJ1-2	TRBD1	CASSPDRGVRGYTF	TGTGCCAGCAGCCCCGACAGGGGAGTACGGGGCTACACCTTC
TRBV7-9	13	NA	TRBJ1-3	NA	CASTSGYGNTIYF	TGTGCCAGCACTTCAGGGTATGGAAACACCATATATTTT
TRBV12-1	14	once	TRBJ2-3	NA	CASSFEGGTDTQYF	TGTGCCAGCAGCTTTGAAGGGGGCACAGATACGCAGTATTTT
TRBV6-5	13	NA	TRBJ2-7	NA	CASSYVGEGEQYF	TGTGCCAGCAGTTACGTAGGGGAAGGGGAGCAGTACTTC
TRBV6-5	14	NA	TRBJ2-7	NA	CASRPEWRSYEQYF	TGTGCCAGCAGACCGGAGTGGAGATCCTACGAGCAGTACTTC
TRBV18	16	few	TRBJ1-1	TRBD1	CASSPRRGRMNTEAFF	TGTGCCAGCTCACCCCGCAGGGGGAGGATGAACACTGAAGCTTTCTTT
TRBV15	16	NA	TRBJ2-1	TRBD2	CATSRDRAGGYNEQFF	TGTGCCACCAGCAGAGATCGGGCGGGGGGATACAATGAGCAGTTCTTC
TRBV19	14	NA	TRBJ1-6	NA	CAARTGGDNSPLHF	TGTGCCGCCAGGACGGGGGGCGATAATTCACCCCTCCACTTT
TRBV7-2	14	NA	TRBJ2-5	NA	CASSLFAGEETQYF	TGTGCCAGCAGCTTATTCGCAGGGGAAGAGACCCAGTACTTC
TRBV19	12	NA	TRBJ1-2	NA	CASSILGRGYTF	TGTGCCAGTAGTATCTTGGGCAGGGGCTACACCTTC
TRBV27	15	NA	TRBJ2-6	TRBD1	CASSTTGAGANVLTF	TGTGCCAGCAGCACGACAGGGGCCGGGGCCAACGTCCTGACTTTC
TRBV5-6	13	NA	TRBJ1-4	NA	CASSLDSREKLFF	TGTGCCAGCAGCTTGGATAGCCGGGAAAAACTGTTTTTT
TRBV9	15	NA	TRBJ2-1	TRBD2	CASSVVGGGYNEQFF	TGTGCCAGCAGCGTAGTAGGCGGGGGTTACAATGAGCAGTTCTTC
TRBV7-9	13	NA	TRBJ1-1	NA	CASSLEFEGEAFF	TGTGCCAGCAGCTTAGAATTCGAGGGTGAAGCTTTCTTT
TRBV27	9	NA	TRBJ2-5	NA	CATVAAQYF	TGTGCCACCGTAGCGGCCCAGTACTTC
TRBV19	15	NA	TRBJ2-3	NA	CASSTGGTLGDTQYF	TGTGCCAGTAGTACCGGCGGGACCTTGGGAGATACGCAGTATTTT
TRBV3-1/TRBV3-2	14	NA	TRBJ1-6	NA	CASSHARVNSPLHF	TGTGCCAGCAGCCACGCCAGGGTGAATTCACCCCTCCACTTT
TRBV15	16	NA	TRBJ2-1	TRBD2	CATSRDRGTSDYEQFF	TGTGCCACCAGCAGAGATCGGGGGACTAGCGACTATGAGCAGTTCTTC
TRBV6-6	14	NA	TRBJ1-1	NA	CASSYPTEGTEAFF	TGTGCCAGCAGTTACCCCACGGAGGGCACTGAAGCTTTCTTT
TRBV10-3	14	once	TRBJ1-6	TRBD1	CAISGTGKGSPLHF	TGTGCCATCAGCGGGACAGGGAAAGGTTCACCCCTCCACTTT
TRBV5-1	13	NA	TRBJ2-7	TRBD2	CASSPGGANEQYF	TGCGCCAGCAGCCCCGGGGGGGCCAACGAGCAGTACTTC
TRBV3-1/TRBV3-2	13	NA	TRBJ2-1	NA	CASSQGLLNEQFF	TGTGCCAGCAGCCAGGGGCTTCTGAATGAGCAGTTCTTC
TRBV7-9	16	NA	TRBJ2-7	TRBD2	CASSLKGGLAAYEQYF	TGTGCCAGCAGCCTAAAGGGAGGACTAGCGGCGTACGAGCAGTACTTC
TRBV6-5	13	NA	TRBJ2-5	TRBD2	CASRTSGQETQYF	TGTGCCAGCAGGACTAGCGGGCAAGAGACCCAGTACTTC
TRBV7-8	17	NA	TRBJ2-1	TRBD2	CASSFGLAGASGNEQFF	TGTGCCAGCAGCTTTGGACTAGCGGGGGCTTCGGGGAATGAGCAGTTCTTC
TRBV10-3	15	NA	TRBJ2-7	TRBD1	CAISYRTGEGAEQYF	TGTGCCATCAGTTATCGGACAGGGGAAGGCGCCGAGCAGTACTTC
TRBV9	14	NA	TRBJ1-2	TRBD1	CASSVDGTAYGYTF	TGTGCCAGCAGCGTAGATGGGACAGCTTATGGCTACACCTTC
TRBV6-5	12	NA	TRBJ2-7	NA	CASSQGLYEQYF	TGTGCCAGCAGTCAGGGACTCTACGAGCAGTACTTC